The clone carrying this TCR beta chain was found a few times. The data originate from a study of Ad26.COV2.S vaccination and SARS-CoV-2 variants. Generated by immunoSEQ multiplex PCR, the TCRdb table keeps only in-frame clones and is missing some. The table lists 330,000 or so clones, roughly 90% of them singletons. Germline V gene sequence: CDR1 SGHAT, CDR2 FQNNGV. The CDR3 totals 15 residues. With 0 bases clipped from V and 4 bases from J, the junction kept 5 bases outside the gene matches. Treatment indicated: around 19 received Ad26.COV2.S at low or high dose, single or two shots; about 5 received placebo; per-sample allocation not given. The samples were gathered on day 63 after the first injection of vaccine or placebo. This Boston cohort included adults aged 18-55 years.

Sample: peripheral blood, taken in a trial of Ad26.COV2.S vaccine versus placebo. This clonotype originated in a person between 18 and 60 years old who received the Ad26.COV2.S COVID-19 vaccine or a placebo. V usage is TRBV11-2 and J usage is TRBJ1-2, with 7 bases fitting TRBD1. The CDR3 is CASSLEVNRGYGYTF. The CDR3, as DNA: TGTGCCAGCAGCTTAGAAGTAAACAGGGGCTATGGCTACACCTTC.